This is a list of T cell receptor beta chains from one sample in a study of preoperative IRX-2 immunotherapy in early breast cancer. Data came from immunoSEQ multiplex PCR; TCRdb stores just in-frame clones and leaves some out. The sample includes fewer than 25,000 clones, roughly 90% of them seen just once. Material: tumor tissue, obtained after IRX-2 immunotherapy. The origin of the receptors is a human donor with breast cancer. Both conserved end residues are part of each CDR3. Each record gives: clone size, D gene, J gene, V gene, CDR3 DNA, CDR3 protein. D genes are given only for firm matches. Size tells how often a clone was seen (once, few, many) or the class of an expanded clone, and some rows leave it out.

>once|.|TRBJ1-1|TRBV18
TGTGCCAGCTCACCTATTGCGTGGGGGACTGAAGCTTTCTTT
CASSPIAWGTEAFF
>.|TRBD1|TRBJ2-6|TRBV5-1
TGCGCCAGTGGGACAGGGGGTTCTGGGGCCAACGTCCTGACTTTC
CASGTGGSGANVLTF
>.|.|TRBJ2-5|TRBV6-6
TGTGCCAGTCCGTGTGACAGACTACAAGAGACCCAGTACTTC
CASPCDRLQETQYF
>.|TRBD2|TRBJ2-3|TRBV9
TGTGCCAGCAGTGCGCCTCCTAGCGGGGGGTTAGATACGCAGTATTTT
CASSAPPSGGLDTQYF
>.|.|TRBJ2-1|TRBV15
TGTGCCACCAGCAGAGATTCTTGGGGCGAGAGCTTCTACAATGAGCAGTTCTTC
CATSRDSWGESFYNEQFF
>.|TRBD1|TRBJ1-1|TRBV7-3
TGTGCCAGCAGCTTATCTCGCGGACAGGGCGTTGAAGCTTTCTTT
CASSLSRGQGVEAFF
>once|.|TRBJ2-1|TRBV5-1
TGCGCCAGCAGCTTGGACAGGGCCTCCTACAATGAGCAGTTCTTC
CASSLDRASYNEQFF
>.|.|TRBJ2-2|TRBV7-8
TGTGCCAGCAGCCTTACCCTCTCGAACACCGGGGAGCTGTTTTTT
CASSLTLSNTGELFF
>.|TRBD2|TRBJ2-1|TRBV5-1
TGCGCCAGCAGCCTCGGGGGGAGCTCCTACAATGAGCAGTTCTTC
CASSLGGSSYNEQFF
>.|.|TRBJ2-1|TRBV7-9
TGTGCCAGCAGCTTATTATCAGTCTCCTACAATGAGCAGTTCTTC
CASSLLSVSYNEQFF
>.|TRBD1|TRBJ2-7|TRBV11-2
TGTGCCAGCAGCCTACTGGACAGGTCGACCTACGAGCAGTACTTC
CASSLLDRSTYEQYF
>.|.|TRBJ2-3|TRBV4-2
TGTGCCAGCAGCCAAGATATGGAATATAGCACAGATACGCAGTATTTT
CASSQDMEYSTDTQYF
>.|TRBD1|TRBJ2-4|TRBV5-1
TGCGCCAGCAGCTTGGGGACAGGGTGGGACATTCAGTACTTC
CASSLGTGWDIQYF
>.|.|TRBJ1-2|TRBV2
TGTGCCAGCAGTGAAAAGAGGGCGGCCTATGGCTACACCTTC
CASSEKRAAYGYTF
>.|TRBD2|TRBJ2-2|TRBV4-1
TGCGCCAGCAGCCAAGAAGGACTAGCGGGGGGATACACCGGGGAGCTGTTTTTT
CASSQEGLAGGYTGELFF
>.|.|TRBJ1-3|TRBV6-5
TGTGCCAGCAGATTGACTGGAGGAAACACCATATATTTT
CASRLTGGNTIYF
>.|TRBD1|TRBJ1-4|TRBV5-1
TGCGCCAGCAGCGCCGGGACAGGGGAAAAACTGTTTTTT
CASSAGTGEKLFF
>.|.|TRBJ2-3|TRBV28
TGTGCCAGCAGTTTAAGCGGTAGCACAGATACGCAGTATTTT
CASSLSGSTDTQYF
>.|.|TRBJ1-5|TRBV18
TGTGCCAGCTCTAGGGCAAATCAGCCCCAGCATTTT
CASSRANQPQHF
>once|TRBD2|TRBJ2-5|TRBV7-8
TGTGCCAGCAGTCCAAAAACTAGCGGGGCAATCCAAGAGACCCAGTACTTC
CASSPKTSGAIQETQYF
>few|.|TRBJ1-1|TRBV19
TGTGCCAGTACTAGGCTCGAGGGGGGTAGCACTGAAGCTTTCTTT
CASTRLEGGSTEAFF
>.|TRBD1|TRBJ1-6|TRBV5-4
TGTGCCAGCAGCTCTCAGGGGGATCGTGGGTCACCCCTCCACTTT
CASSSQGDRGSPLHF
>.|.|TRBJ1-6|TRBV6-6
TGTGCCAGCAGTTATAGGGGCAAAAATTCACCCCTCCACTTT
CASSYRGKNSPLHF
>.|.|TRBJ2-7|TRBV28
TGTGCCGGCAGTTCTCCAGCGGCAAGGGGCTCCTACGAGCAGTACTTC
CAGSSPAARGSYEQYF
>.|.|TRBJ1-1|TRBV28
TGTGCCAGCAGTTTCCGGGGCCGAGCGGCTTTCTTT
CASSFRGRAAFF
>.|TRBD1|TRBJ1-2|TRBV7-9
TGTGCCAGCAGCTCGCAACGGGACAGGGATAACTATGGCTACACCTTC
CASSSQRDRDNYGYTF
>.|.|TRBJ2-1|TRBV19
TGTGCCAGTAGTATAAGTTCGAGAAACCCCTACAATGAGCAGTTCTTC
CASSISSRNPYNEQFF
>.|TRBD2|TRBJ2-1|TRBV11-3
TGTGCCAGCAGCTCAAGGGGCAGCGGGGGGATTGAGCAGTTCTTC
CASSSRGSGGIEQFF
>.|.|TRBJ1-5|TRBV19
TGTGCCAGTAGCAAAGACATTTTAGGGCAGCCCCAGCATTTT
CASSKDILGQPQHF
>.|.|TRBJ1-2|TRBV5-6
TGTGCCAGCAGCAGGGACTGGGGCTACACCTTC
CASSRDWGYTF
>.|TRBD1|TRBJ2-5|TRBV2
TGTGCCAGCAGGGACAGGGAAGGCCAAGAGACCCAGTACTTC
CASRDREGQETQYF
>.|TRBD1|TRBJ2-5|TRBV15
TGTGCCACCAGCAGGGACAGGGGCGCGTACCAAGAGACCCAGTACTTC
CATSRDRGAYQETQYF
>.|.|TRBJ1-2|TRBV5-1
TGCGCCAGCAGCTTGGGTTATAACTCCGGGACCGGAGCGGGCTACACCTTC
CASSLGYNSGTGAGYTF
>.|.|TRBJ2-3|TRBV7-2
TGTGCCAGCAGCCCCCATGGGGCGGGGGCCTACGGGGATACGCAGTATTTT
CASSPHGAGAYGDTQYF
>.|.|TRBJ2-2|TRBV4-1
TGCGCCAGCAGCCAGGGGATGAACACCGGGGAGCTGTTTTTT
CASSQGMNTGELFF